The rows below give T cell receptor beta chains drawn from one sample of a study of blood T cell repertoires in COVID-19. Sequenced by immunoSEQ multiplex PCR; TCRdb stores in-frame clones only, minus some. This table has about 21,000 clones, around 82% appearing once. The sequencing sample was made of peripheral blood. These receptors were collected from a man aged 55-75 years with active COVID-19. The CDR3 runs from the conserved cysteine through the conserved F or W. A D gene is named only where the DNA matches it firmly. Clone size is shown for a subset of rows, as once, few, many or a class of expanded clone.

clone_size j_call v_call d_call cdr3_aa cdr3_nt
. TRBJ2-1 TRBV4-1 TRBD2 CASSQGASGRMSYNEQFF TGCGCCAGCAGCCAAGGGGCTAGCGGGAGGATGTCCTACAATGAGCAGTTCTTC
. TRBJ2-1 TRBV11-2 . CASSLEGSGLNEQFF TGTGCCAGCAGCTTAGAAGGATCGGGTCTGAATGAGCAGTTCTTC
. TRBJ1-4 TRBV11-3 TRBD1 CASSLGQTNNEKLFF TGTGCCAGCAGCTTGGGACAGACCAATAATGAAAAACTGTTTTTT
. TRBJ1-2 TRBV7-3 . CASSLAGANYGYTF TGTGCCAGCAGCTTAGCAGGGGCTAACTATGGCTACACCTTC
. TRBJ2-5 TRBV2 TRBD2 CASKRRREGLGETQYF TGTGCCAGCAAGCGGAGGCGGGAGGGCCTCGGGGAGACCCAGTACTTC
. TRBJ2-7 TRBV6-2/TRBV6-3 . CASSYLQYEQYF TGTGCCAGCAGTTACCTGCAGTACGAGCAGTACTTC
. TRBJ2-2 TRBV4-2 TRBD2 CASSQDWLAGGPGEVGELFF TGTGCCAGCAGCCAAGATTGGCTAGCGGGAGGGCCGGGGGAGGTCGGGGAGCTGTTTTTT
. TRBJ2-3 TRBV2 TRBD2 CASSARLAGRTDTQYF TGTGCCAGCAGTGCACGACTAGCGGGCCGCACAGATACGCAGTATTTT
once TRBJ2-7 TRBV1 . CTSSQGGEAGGSYEQYF TGCACCAGCAGCCAAGGGGGGGAAGCGGGAGGATCCTACGAGCAGTACTTC
few TRBJ2-1 TRBV7-2 TRBD1 CASSLGTEYNEQFF TGTGCCAGCAGCCTAGGGACAGAATACAATGAGCAGTTCTTC
. TRBJ1-1 TRBV18 . CASSPSDSEAFF TGTGCCAGCTCACCATCGGACAGTGAAGCTTTCTTT
. TRBJ2-3 TRBV9 . CASSVAGSGTDTQYF TGTGCCAGCAGCGTGGCGGGGAGCGGTACAGATACGCAGTATTTT
few TRBJ1-4 TRBV7-2 TRBD1 CASSLGRTGPNEKLFF TGTGCCAGCAGCTTAGGTCGGACAGGCCCGAATGAAAAACTGTTTTTT
. TRBJ2-1 TRBV2 TRBD2 CASTRGTSGSNEQFF TGTGCCAGCACCAGGGGGACTAGCGGGTCCAATGAGCAGTTCTTC
. TRBJ2-3 TRBV5-1 TRBD2 CASSLATSGRGDTQYF TGCGCCAGCAGCTTGGCGACTAGCGGGAGAGGTGATACGCAGTATTTT
. TRBJ2-5 TRBV7-3 TRBD1 CASSPGTGETQYF TGTGCCAGCAGCCCCGGGACAGGGGAGACCCAGTACTTC
medium-sized TRBJ2-7 TRBV14 TRBD1 CASSLPGQGFYEQYF TGTGCCAGCAGCCTACCGGGACAGGGTTTCTACGAGCAGTACTTC
once TRBJ2-5 TRBV5-1 TRBD2 CASSFSVDAAGETQYF TGCGCCAGCAGCTTCTCGGTGGACGCAGCGGGGGAGACCCAGTACTTC
. TRBJ1-4 TRBV5-1 TRBD1 CASSSDRDLDEKLFF TGCGCCAGCAGCTCTGACAGGGATTTAGATGAAAAACTGTTTTTT
few TRBJ2-7 TRBV21-1 . CASRDRGFEQYF TGTGCCAGCAGGGACAGGGGGTTCGAGCAGTACTTC
. TRBJ2-7 TRBV2 . CASSERDYEQYF TGTGCCAGCAGTGAAAGAGATTACGAGCAGTACTTC
. TRBJ2-3 TRBV24-1 TRBD2 CATSDPLAGEMDTQYF TGTGCCACCAGTGACCCACTAGCGGGAGAAATGGATACGCAGTATTTT
. TRBJ1-1 TRBV2 TRBD1 CASTGQGFRNTEAFF TGTGCCAGCACGGGACAGGGGTTCCGGAACACTGAAGCTTTCTTT
. TRBJ2-7 TRBV27 . CASTSPGLGKEQYF TGTGCCAGCACCTCGCCGGGACTGGGAAAAGAGCAGTACTTC
. TRBJ1-2 TRBV9 . CASSASDRNYGYTF TGTGCCAGCAGCGCCTCCGACAGAAACTATGGCTACACCTTC
. TRBJ2-1 TRBV5-6 . CASSKTSYEQFF TGTGCCAGCAGCAAGACTAGTTATGAGCAGTTCTTC
once TRBJ2-7 TRBV5-6 TRBD1 CASSLGTGAEQYF TGTGCCAGCAGCTTGGGGACAGGGGCCGAGCAGTACTTC
. TRBJ2-3 TRBV7-2 TRBD2 CASSPTSGRLDTQYF TGTGCCAGCAGCCCGACTAGCGGGAGGTTAGATACGCAGTATTTT
. TRBJ2-2 TRBV5-1 . CASSLVASATGELFF TGCGCCAGCAGCTTGGTGGCTAGCGCAACCGGGGAGCTGTTTTTT
. TRBJ1-2 TRBV6-5 TRBD1 CASNGQGANGYTF TGTGCCAGCAATGGACAGGGGGCGAACGGCTACACCTTC
. TRBJ2-3 TRBV7-9 . CASSLGGRTPYTQYF TGTGCCAGCAGCTTAGGGGGGAGGACCCCATATACGCAGTATTTT
. TRBJ2-2 TRBV10-3 . CAISEPSIVNTGELFF TGTGCCATCAGTGAACCTTCTATAGTCAACACCGGGGAGCTGTTTTTT
. TRBJ2-5 TRBV12-3/TRBV12-4 . CASGKSQTQYF TGTGCCAGCGGCAAGTCTCAGACCCAGTACTTC
. TRBJ1-2 TRBV30 TRBD1 CAWSAAGTGSMSGYTF TGTGCCTGGAGTGCAGCCGGGACAGGGAGTATGTCTGGCTACACCTTC